This T cell receptor (beta chain) stems from a study of PD-L1 blockade in urothelial cancer. Overall study: About 90% of the roughly 30 patients were men with bladder-origin urothelial cancer. Blood was evaluated 3 weeks (second dose) and 6 weeks after therapy began.

Into every PCR, synthetic TCR analog templates were spiked. Some clones are missing from TCRdb's copy, which holds only in-frame ones; the method was immunoSEQ multiplex PCR. This sample yields about 72,000 clones, of which almost 90% are seen a single time; approximately 4.5% belongs to the top ten. The CDR3 length is 15 residues. The germline CDR1 and CDR2 sequences are KGHSH and LQKENI. V dropped 0 bases and J dropped 7; count of bases not matched to a gene: 5. Time point of the sample: pretreatment peripheral blood. Patient disease was locally advanced or metastatic urothelial carcinoma. The sequences come from PBMCs, collected around atezolizumab (anti-PD-L1) treatment. The TCR originated in a man aged 65 to 85 with urothelial cancer. J is TRBJ1-2 and V is TRBV18; 10 bases are shared with TRBD1. The CDR3 nucleotides are TGTGCCAGCTCACCACCGGCGACAGGGGGCGGTGGCTACACCTTC. Protein: CASSPPATGGGGYTF.